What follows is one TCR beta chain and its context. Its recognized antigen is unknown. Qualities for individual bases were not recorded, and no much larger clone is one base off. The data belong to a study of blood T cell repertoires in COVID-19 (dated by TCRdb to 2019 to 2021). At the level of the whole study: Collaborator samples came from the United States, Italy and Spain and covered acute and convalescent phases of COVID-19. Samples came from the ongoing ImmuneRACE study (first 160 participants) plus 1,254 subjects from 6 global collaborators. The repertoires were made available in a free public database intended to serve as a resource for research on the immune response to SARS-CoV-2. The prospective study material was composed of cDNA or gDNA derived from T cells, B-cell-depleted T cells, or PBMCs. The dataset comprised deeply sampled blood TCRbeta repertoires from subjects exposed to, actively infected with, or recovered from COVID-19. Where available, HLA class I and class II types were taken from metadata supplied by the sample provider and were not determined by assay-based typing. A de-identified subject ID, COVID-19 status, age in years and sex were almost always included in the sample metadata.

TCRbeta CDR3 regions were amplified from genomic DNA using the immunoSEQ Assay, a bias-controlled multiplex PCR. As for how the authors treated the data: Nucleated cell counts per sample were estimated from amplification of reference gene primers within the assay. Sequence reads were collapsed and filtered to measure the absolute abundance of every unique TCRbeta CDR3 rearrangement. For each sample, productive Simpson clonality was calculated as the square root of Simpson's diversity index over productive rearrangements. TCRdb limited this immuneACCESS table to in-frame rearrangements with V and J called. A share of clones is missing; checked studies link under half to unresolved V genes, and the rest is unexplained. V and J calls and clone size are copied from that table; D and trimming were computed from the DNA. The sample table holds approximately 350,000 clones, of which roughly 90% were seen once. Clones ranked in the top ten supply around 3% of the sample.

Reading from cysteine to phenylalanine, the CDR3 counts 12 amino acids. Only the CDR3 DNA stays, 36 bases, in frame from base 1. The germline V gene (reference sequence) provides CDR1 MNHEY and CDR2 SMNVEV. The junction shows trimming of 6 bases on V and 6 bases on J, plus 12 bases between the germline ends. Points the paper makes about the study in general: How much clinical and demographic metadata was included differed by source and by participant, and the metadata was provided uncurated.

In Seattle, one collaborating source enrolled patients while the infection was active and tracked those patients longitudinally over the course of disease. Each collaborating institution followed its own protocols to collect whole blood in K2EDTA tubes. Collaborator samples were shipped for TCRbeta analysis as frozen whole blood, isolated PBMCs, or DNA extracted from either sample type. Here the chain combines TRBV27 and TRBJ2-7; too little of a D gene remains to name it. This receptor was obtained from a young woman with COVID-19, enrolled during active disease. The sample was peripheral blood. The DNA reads TGTGCCAGCAGATCGGGTGGGTCCGAGCAGTACTTC. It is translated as CASRSGGSEQYF.